This T cell receptor beta chain was identified during a study of blood T cells in healthy people across ages (dated by TCRdb to 2013 to 2016). In terms of the full investigation: In model experiments, template switching captured about one uniquely barcoded TCR beta cDNA molecule for every two T cells. To avoid experimental bias, donors of different ages were randomly spread across the sequencing lanes. Using the same blood draw, the study looked at two additional independent replicas of 1 million unique cDNA reads for two donors, one aged 18 to 30 and the other aged 80 or older. To track age-related changes in TCR beta repertoire diversity, the study relied on deep sequencing normalized with unique cDNA molecular identifiers. The donors were divided into four age groups: young (average roughly 17 years), middle-aged (roughly 40), aged (roughly 66) and long-lived (82). Here is what the overall study found, with its caveats: Since profiling was done on bulk unsorted PBMCs, naive and antigen-experienced compartments could not be conclusively compared. Compared with the aged group, the long-lived group had more naive CD4+ T cells, fewer expanded clones and increased TCR diversity, a pattern suggesting age selection. The percentage of naive T cells measured by flow cytometry correlated strongly with observed TCR beta diversity. Estimates of total diversity based on one million sequenced T cells were considered lower bounds and underestimates. Because donor CMV infection status was unknown, age-related changes in expanded clonotypes were potentially confounded. Observed TCR beta diversity per million T cells fell roughly linearly with age, and a significant reduction was already apparent by age around 44.

V is shortened by 4 bases, J by 8 bases, and the region joining them spans 18 bases. The CDR3, cysteine through phenylalanine, is 15 amino acids long. Just CDR3 DNA is preserved here, 45 bases in frame from base 1. In the germline V gene (reference sequence), CDR1 corresponds to LGHDT and CDR2 to YNNKEL. The donors were under 40 Caucasian individuals from Russia, aged roughly 6 to 100 years, who were systemically healthy. Each donor gave around 9 milliliters of peripheral blood, collected into EDTA-treated Vacutainer tubes. Ficoll-Paque density-gradient centrifugation was used to isolate PBMCs, with at least 7 million per sample. Total RNA, at least 5 micrograms per sample, was extracted from PBMCs with Trizol reagent. For every donor, an aliquot of PBMCs went through flow cytometry to measure the percentages of naive CD45RAhigh/CD27high T cells. Comments on this clonotype: Its antigen is not yet known. No much larger clone is present one base from it, and per-base qualities are unavailable.

The library came from 5' RACE. The listed sequencing device is Illumina HiSeq 2500. The second PCR ran for roughly 7 to 11 cycles and used a J-beta primer mix along with a sample-barcoded 5' primer. A template-switch 5' adaptor carrying 12 random nucleotides introduced a unique molecular identifier onto each TCR beta cDNA molecule. Each sample yielded at least 2.5 million CDR3-containing paired-end reads. All of the RNA was converted into first-strand cDNA using the Mint cDNA synthesis kit, with a TRBC-specific oligonucleotide serving as the primer. All cDNA was treated with uracil-DNA glycosylase and then went through a first 18-cycle PCR with the universal primers M1SS and BC2_uni_R. Turning to the authors' computational methods: For normalization, 1 million high-quality reads were randomly selected from each sample, with every read carrying a distinct molecular identifier. Reads with shared molecular identifiers were discarded instead of being binned into consensus sequences. MiTCR, with a Q25 quality threshold and the strictest error-elimination algorithm, was used for CDR3 identification, clonotype clustering and error correction. A nonparametric unseen species model using Euler transformation provided a lower-bound estimate of total TCR beta diversity. TCRdb trimmed the raw reads at Q25, called clones with MiXCR and kept productive beta chains. Rows are unified per CDR3 protein, each entry keeping the most common DNA and genes. The V and J calls here are based on TCRdb, not the publication. The sample table holds approximately 690,000 distinct CDR3 sequences, of which approximately 59% were seen once. Around 37% of the sample belongs to the ten largest clones.

The sample comprised blood. The receptor was derived from a man aged 60 to 75 in good health. The sequence is built from TRBV3-1 and TRBJ2-1; the D gene cannot be resolved beyond TRBD1 or TRBD2, each matching 5 bases. The CDR3: CASSRSGSGSDEQFF. The DNA reads TGTGCCAGCAGCCGTTCAGGGTCGGGGTCAGATGAGCAGTTCTTC.